The 28 T cell receptor beta chains below were found in one sample sequenced in a study of blood T cell repertoires in COVID-19. Sequencing used immunoSEQ multiplex PCR; TCRdb keeps in-frame clones, though not all of them. The repertoire holds around 300,000 clones, 80% to 90% seen once, with over 3.5% in the top ten. What was sequenced was peripheral blood. The receptors stem from a woman aged 40 to 50 with acute or convalescent COVID-19.

The genes are TRBV19 and TRBJ2-3, with D perhaps TRBD2 (6 bases). V was clipped by 6 bases and J by 6 bases, with 13 bases between them. The CDR3 covers 13 residues. Looked up from germline, CDR1 is LNHDA and CDR2 is SQIVND (reference sequence). The CDR3 is CASREGPRDTQYF. The CDR3 DNA reads TGTGCCAGTAGGGAGGGGCCGAGGGATACGCAGTATTTT.

The chain is built from TRBV6-6 and TRBJ1-6; the match to TRBD1 covers 12 bases. Per the germline V gene, CDR1 is MNHNY and CDR2 is SVGAGI (reference sequence). The CDR3 length is 19 residues. Trimming cost V 5 bases and J 2 bases; bases outside gene matches: 10. CDR3 residues: CASSPGTGGFKTYNSPLHF. Written as DNA, the CDR3 is TGTGCCAGCAGTCCCGGGACAGGGGGCTTTAAAACCTATAATTCACCCCTCCACTTT.

This clone appeared a few times. This chain joins TRBV5-1 and TRBJ1-2, with 7 positions matching TRBD1. J was trimmed by 3 bases and V by 0 bases; bases with no gene match: 8. This CDR3 is 16 amino acids long. The germline V gene has CDR1 SGHRS and CDR2 YFSETQ. CDR3 nucleotides: TGCGCCAGCAGCTTGGGATACGACACAGGGGACTATGGCTACACCTTC. It yields the protein CASSLGYDTGDYGYTF.

This clone is a singleton in its sample. The V gene is TRBV7-2, the J gene TRBJ1-5, with D unclear. V lost 0 bases and J 5 bases, leaving 11 bases between the germline ends. Germline CDR1 SGHTA, CDR2 FQGNSA. This CDR3 comprises 15 residues. CDR3 in amino acids: CASSLASGGDQPQHF. Written as DNA, the CDR3 is TGTGCCAGCAGCTTAGCGTCAGGCGGGGATCAGCCCCAGCATTTT.

The chain joins TRBV30 to TRBJ1-3; TRBD1 agrees at 7 bases. Germline CDR1 and CDR2: GTSNPN and SVGIG (reference sequence). J gave up 0 bases and V 0 bases, and 8 bases lay outside the gene matches. The CDR3 is 17 residues long. The CDR3 loop reads CAWSVGLTGLSGNTIYF. The CDR3 DNA sequence: TGTGCCTGGAGTGTCGGGCTGACAGGGCTCTCTGGAAACACCATATATTTT. Based on the CDR3 plus reference TRBV30 and TRBJ1-3, the full variable domain is SQTIHQWPATLVQPVGSPLSLECTVEGTSNPNLYWYRQAAGRGLQLLFYSVGIGQISSEVPQNLSASRPQDRQFILSSKKLLLSDSGFYLCAWSVGLTGLSGNTIYFGEGSWLTVV.

Turning to this clone: Additional DNA sequences in this sample encode the identical CDR3. CDR3 nucleotide sequence: TGTGCCAGCAGTTTGAGAGAGACCCAGTACTTC. This encodes CASSLRETQYF. V is TRBV12-3 or TRBV12-4 and J is TRBJ2-5, with unresolved D. This CDR3 comprises 11 residues. V gave up 3 bases and J gave up 4 bases, with 3 bases separating them.

The count of this clone is one. The CDR3 DNA is TGTGCCAGTAGGAAGGACAGGGGCACAGATACGCAGTATTTT. It codes for CASRKDRGTDTQYF. The chain combines TRBV19 with TRBJ2-3; 8 bases agree with TRBD1. Trimming at V came to 6 bases and at J to 1 base, leaving 3 bases not matched to a gene. Looked up from germline, CDR1 is LNHDA and CDR2 is SQIVND (reference sequence). This CDR3 has 14 residues.

The J gene is TRBJ2-7, the V gene TRBV5-8, with a tentative D call TRBD1 (6 bases). The ends were cut back, 0 bases at V and 0 bases at J, with 16 bases in the middle. The CDR3 loop spans 17 amino acids. The germline gives CDR1 SGHTS, CDR2 YDEGEE. The CDR3, as DNA: TGTGCCAGCAGCTTGGTAACAGGGCCCAAAAGCTCCTACGAGCAGTACGTC. The encoded protein is CASSLVTGPKSSYEQYV.

V gene TRBV19 combines with J gene TRBJ1-1; 9 nucleotides agree with TRBD1. CDR1 and CDR2 from the germline V gene are LNHDA and SQIVND (reference sequence). Unmatched junction bases numbered 4, after V lost 6 bases and J lost 2 bases. The CDR3 extends over 14 amino acids. The CDR3 spells CASSLGQGNTEAFF. The CDR3 DNA reads TGTGCCAGTAGCTTGGGACAGGGTAACACTGAAGCTTTCTTT.

Concerning this clone itself: This CDR3 is also generated by other DNA sequences in the sample. This rearrangement joins TRBV11-2 to TRBJ1-1; no reliable D call. Per the germline V gene, CDR1 is SGHAT and CDR2 is FQNNGV. The length of the CDR3 is 14 residues. V lost 2 bases and J 0 bases, leaving 7 bases between the germline ends. CDR3 amino acids: CASSLQGVNTEAFF. CDR3 DNA: TGTGCCAGCAGCTTACAAGGAGTGAACACTGAAGCTTTCTTT.

There are a few counts of this clone. This chain links TRBV5-1 with TRBJ1-1; weak D call: TRBD1 (6 bases). CDR3 length equals 13 residues. Trimming removed 3 bases at V and 1 base at J, with 7 bases between. Germline CDR1 SGHRS, CDR2 YFSETQ. DNA of the CDR3: TGCGCCAGCAGCTGGGGACAGAACACTGAAGCTTTCTTT. Amino acids: CASSWGQNTEAFF. The full variable domain, its missing parts supplied by reference TRBV5-1 and TRBJ1-1, is KAGVTQTPRYLIKTRGQQVTLSCSPISGHRSVSWYQQTPGQGLQFLFEYFSETQRNKGNFPGRFSGRQFSNSRSEMNVSTLELGDSALYLCASSWGQNTEAFFGQGTRLTVV.

The chain has TRBV11-2 and TRBJ1-2, with 12 bases lining up with TRBD1. The V segment lost 3 bases and the J segment 8 bases; nucleotides outside the gene matches: 4. Per germline, CDR1 SGHAT and CDR2 FQNNGV. This CDR3 contains 14 residues. This chain's CDR3 is CASSLGTGGDGYTF. The CDR3 DNA reads as TGTGCCAGCAGCTTGGGGACAGGGGGCGACGGCTACACCTTC.

The chain has TRBV19 and TRBJ1-1, with 9 bases aligning to TRBD1. The ends lost 5 bases at V and 6 bases at J; junction bases unmatched: 10. CDR3 length equals 15 residues. Germline V gene data show CDR1 as LNHDA and CDR2 as SQIVND (reference sequence). The CDR3 nucleotides read TGTGCCAGTAGTGTCCGGGACAGGGCAGTCGCTGAAGCTTTCTTT. This codes for CASSVRDRAVAEAFF.

The chain uses TRBV30 and TRBJ2-3; 9 bases match TRBD2. The CDR3 has 15 residues. With V trimmed by 8 bases and J by 3 bases, 12 bases remained unmatched. Germline V gene data show CDR1 as GTSNPN and CDR2 as SVGIG (reference sequence). The CDR3: CALGGSGGSTDTQYF. The CDR3 DNA reads TGTGCCCTAGGGGGTAGCGGGGGCTCAACAGATACGCAGTATTTT.

The chain joins TRBV5-1 to TRBJ1-3; the D gene is possibly TRBD1 (5 bases). The CDR3 runs 16 residues. The V gene's germline CDR1 is SGHRS and CDR2 YFSETQ. The V gene lost 0 bases and the J gene lost 0 bases, with 10 bases spanning the gap. CDR3 coding DNA: TGCGCCAGCAGCTTGGAAGGGGATCCCTCTGGAAACACCATATATTTT. Amino acid sequence: CASSLEGDPSGNTIYF.

This clone was seen just once. The chain combines TRBV2 with TRBJ1-4; D is perhaps TRBD1 (5 bases). V lost 1 base and J lost 6, with 15 bases in between. Germline V gene sequence: CDR1 SNHLY, CDR2 FYNNEI. There are 16 residues in the CDR3. The CDR3 loop reads CASSEETPRGYEKLFF. CDR3 coding DNA: TGTGCCAGCAGTGAAGAAACACCGCGGGGGTATGAAAAACTGTTTTTT.

This chain connects TRBV9 to TRBJ2-3, with TRBD2 identical over 8 bases. V dropped 3 bases and J dropped 2; count of bases not matched to a gene: 5. Germline V gene sequence: CDR1 SGDLS, CDR2 YYNGEE. CDR3 size: 15 residues. The CDR3 region is CASSAQRGTTDTQYF. CDR3 coding DNA: TGTGCCAGCAGCGCACAGCGGGGGACCACAGATACGCAGTATTTT.

The chain links TRBV7-6 to TRBJ2-1, with 12 bases lining up with TRBD2. Germline lookup yields CDR1 SGHVS and CDR2 FNYEAQ. The CDR3 is made up of 15 amino acids. Germline trimming cut 7 bases from V and 8 bases from J; bases unmatched to any gene: 9. The CDR3 nucleotides read TGTGCCAGCACCTCCGGGCTAGCGGGGGGGCATGAGCAGTTCTTC. It codes for CASTSGLAGGHEQFF. Full variable domain (missing parts from reference TRBV7-6 and TRBJ2-1): GAGVSQSPRYKVTKRGQDVALRCDPISGHVSLYWYRQALGQGPEFLTYFNYEAQQDKSGLPNDRFSAERPEGSISTLTIQRTEQRDSAMYRCASTSGLAGGHEQFFGPGTRLTVL.

A note on this clone: Germline is not matched at one junction end, which may reflect a read error. The rearrangement joins TRBV5-1 to TRBJ1-1; 8 nucleotides line up with TRBD1. Germline V CDR1 and CDR2: SGHRS, YFSETQ. CDR3 length equals 14 residues. In nucleotides, the CDR3 is TGCGCCAGCAGCTTGTGGACAGGGAACAATGAAGCTTTCTTT. Translation: CASSLWTGNNEAFF.

CDR3 in DNA: TGTGCCAGCAGCCAAGATCGGCTAGCGGGGGGGCGGTCAGATACGCAGTATTTT. Its protein product is CASSQDRLAGGRSDTQYF. The J gene is TRBJ2-3, the V gene TRBV3-1 (or the pseudogene TRBV3-2); 12 bases fit TRBD2. Germline V gene lookup returns CDR1 LGHDT and CDR2 YNNKEL (reference sequence). The length of the CDR3 is 18 residues. The V gene end was trimmed by 0 bases and the J gene end by 4 bases; junction bases not matched to a gene: 8.

The rearrangement joins TRBV12-5 to TRBJ2-1; 10 nucleotides line up with TRBD2. Germline CDR1 and CDR2: LGHNT and FRNRAP. Trimming removed 1 base from V and 7 bases from J; junction bases left unmatched: 4. CDR3 length: 15 residues. Written as DNA, the CDR3 is TGTGCTAGTGGTTTGGGAGAGACTAGCGGGAATGAGCAGTTCTTC. This encodes CASGLGETSGNEQFF.

This chain connects TRBV7-8 to TRBJ1-2, with 7 nucleotides matching TRBD1. Trimming cost V 1 base and J 5 bases; bases outside gene matches: 4. The CDR3 has 14 amino acids. Germline-derived CDR1 and CDR2 are SGHVS and FQNEAQ. CDR3 sequence (DNA): TGTGCCAGCAGCTTAGAGGGACAGCAGTATGGCTACACCTTC. Amino acid sequence: CASSLEGQQYGYTF. The full variable domain, in which reference TRBV7-8 and TRBJ1-2 provide the parts outside the CDR3, is GAGVSQSPRYKVAKRGQDVALRCDPISGHVSLFWYQQALGQGPEFLTYFQNEAQLDKSGLPSDRFFAERPEGSVSTLKIQRTQQEDSAVYLCASSLEGQQYGYTFGSGTRLTVV.

The chain joins TRBV4-1 to TRBJ2-2; maybe TRBD1 (6 bases). The CDR3 is 15 residues long. Germline CDR1 and CDR2: MGHRA and YSYEKL. V lost 2 bases, J lost 1 base, and 8 bases lay in between. CDR3 residues: CASSQLQGNTGELFF. CDR3 sequence (DNA): TGCGCCAGCAGCCAACTACAGGGGAACACCGGGGAGCTGTTTTTT.

The chain is built from TRBV2 and TRBJ1-3, with 7 bases that match TRBD1. Germline V gene lookup returns CDR1 SNHLY and CDR2 FYNNEI. With V trimmed by 6 bases and J by 0 bases, 2 bases remained unmatched. CDR3 length equals 14 residues. The CDR3 bases are TGTGCCAGCAGGACAGGGAGCTCTGGAAACACCATATATTTT. Translated: CASRTGSSGNTIYF.

This clone was observed a handful of times. The gene calls are TRBV4-1 and TRBJ1-1; 8 nucleotides line up with TRBD1. Germline trimming cut 1 base from V and 5 bases from J; bases unmatched to any gene: 6. Germline values: CDR1 MGHRA, CDR2 YSYEKL. This CDR3 is built from 15 residues. CDR3 amino acids: CASSQARTGRTEAFF. CDR3 nucleotide sequence: TGCGCCAGCAGCCAAGCGAGGACAGGGAGGACTGAAGCTTTCTTT.

This chain connects TRBV19 to TRBJ2-3; possibly TRBD2 for D (6 bases). The CDR3 has 14 amino acids. V shed 6 bases and J shed 4 bases, with 14 bases lying between them. CDR1 LNHDA and CDR2 SQIVND come from the germline V gene (reference sequence). The CDR3 sequence is CASRRSGGSDTQYF. DNA for the CDR3: TGTGCCAGTAGGCGGTCCGGGGGTTCAGATACGCAGTATTTT.

The J gene is TRBJ1-2, the V gene TRBV7-6; weak D call: TRBD1 (6 bases). The germline gives CDR1 SGHVS, CDR2 FNYEAQ. The CDR3 extends over 15 amino acids. V shed 4 bases and J shed 4 bases, with 16 bases lying between them. The CDR3 region is CASSSLDSIGYGYTF. DNA of the CDR3: TGTGCCAGCAGCTCCCTGGACAGCATCGGCTATGGCTACACCTTC. Filled out from reference TRBV7-6 and TRBJ1-2, the complete variable domain reads GAGVSQSPRYKVTKRGQDVALRCDPISGHVSLYWYRQALGQGPEFLTYFNYEAQQDKSGLPNDRFSAERPEGSISTLTIQRTEQRDSAMYRCASSSLDSIGYGYTFGSGTRLTVV.

The V gene is TRBV11-2, the J gene TRBJ2-5; perhaps TRBD2 as D (5 bases). From germline, CDR1 is SGHAT and CDR2 FQNNGV. The V end lost 5 bases, the J end lost 5 bases, and 12 bases lay between the germline ends. This CDR3 region has 13 residues. CDR3 nucleotides: TGTGCCAGCAGCGGAACTAGAATGGAGACCCAGTACTTC. Translated: CASSGTRMETQYF.